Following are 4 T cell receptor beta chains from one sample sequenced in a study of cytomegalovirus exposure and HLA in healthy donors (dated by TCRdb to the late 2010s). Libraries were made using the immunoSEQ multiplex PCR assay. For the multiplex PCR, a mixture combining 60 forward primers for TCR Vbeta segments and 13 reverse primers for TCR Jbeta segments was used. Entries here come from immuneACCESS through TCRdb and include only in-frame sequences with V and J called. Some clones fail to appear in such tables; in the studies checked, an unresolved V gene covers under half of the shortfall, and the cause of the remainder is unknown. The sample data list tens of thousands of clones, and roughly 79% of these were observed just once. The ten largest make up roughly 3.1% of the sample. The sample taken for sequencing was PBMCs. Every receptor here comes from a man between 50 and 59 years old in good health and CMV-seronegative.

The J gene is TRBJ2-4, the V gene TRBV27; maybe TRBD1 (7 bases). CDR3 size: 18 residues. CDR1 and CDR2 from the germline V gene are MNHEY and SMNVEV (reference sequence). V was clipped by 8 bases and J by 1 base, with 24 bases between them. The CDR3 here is CASCPGTGRGVAKNIQYF. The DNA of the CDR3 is TGTGCCAGCTGTCCCGGTACCGGCAGGGGGGTTGCCAAAAACATTCAGTACTTC.

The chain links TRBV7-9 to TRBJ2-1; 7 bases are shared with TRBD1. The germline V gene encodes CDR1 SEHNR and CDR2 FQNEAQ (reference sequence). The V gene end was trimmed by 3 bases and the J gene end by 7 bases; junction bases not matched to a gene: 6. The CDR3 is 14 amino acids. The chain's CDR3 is CASSFERGRNEQFF. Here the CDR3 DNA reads TGTGCCAGCAGCTTTGAAAGGGGGCGAAATGAGCAGTTCTTC.

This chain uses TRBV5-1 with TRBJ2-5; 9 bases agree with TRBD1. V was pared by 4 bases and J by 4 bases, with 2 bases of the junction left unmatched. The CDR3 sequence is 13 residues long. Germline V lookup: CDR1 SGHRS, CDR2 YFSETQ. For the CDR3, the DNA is TGCGCCAGCAGCGCGACAGGGGGAGAGACCCAGTACTTC. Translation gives CASSATGGETQYF.

As DNA, the CDR3 is TGTGCCAGCAGCTTAGTGAGTAGCGGGGGCCCCAGCTCCTACAATGAGCAGTTCTTC. Amino acid sequence: CASSLVSSGGPSSYNEQFF. The chain employs TRBV7-8 and TRBJ2-1; 9 nucleotides agree with TRBD2. Germline assignment: CDR1 SGHVS and CDR2 FQNEAQ. This CDR3 has 19 residues. Losses at the gene ends were 1 base for V and 0 bases for J; bases not matched to a gene: 10. Combining the CDR3 with reference TRBV7-8 and TRBJ2-1 gives the whole variable domain GAGVSQSPRYKVAKRGQDVALRCDPISGHVSLFWYQQALGQGPEFLTYFQNEAQLDKSGLPSDRFFAERPEGSVSTLKIQRTQQEDSAVYLCASSLVSSGGPSSYNEQFFGPGTRLTVL.